The entry that follows covers one T cell receptor (beta chain) sequence. What it binds is not known. V was pared by 5 bases and J by 2 bases, with 10 bases between. This CDR3 comprises 13 residues. Germline CDR1 reads DFQATT; CDR2 reads SNEGSKA (reference sequence). As to treatment: roughly 11-day PBMC culture with coronavirus spike peptide pools or control peptides (ViraFEST assay). Oncomine TCR Beta short-read sequencing was applied to DNA from cultured CD4+ T cells. One entry per CDR3 protein, called by TCRdb with MiXCR from the PCR reads. The repertoire holds 15,000 to 16,000 distinct CDR3 sequences, around 78% seen once, with about a tenth in the top ten. The sample originates from a study of vaccination and CD4 T cells after COVID-19. Background on the study: Each of the control cultures got a CEFX pool, an HIV-1 Nef pool, or no peptide.

The genes are TRBV20-1 and TRBJ1-5; D is uncertain. Sequenced: CD4+ T cells from blood, cultured in vitro. This sequence was found in a human donor who had recovered from COVID-19. The CDR3 sequence: CSAYNDGNQPQHF. In DNA, the CDR3 is TGCAGTGCTTACAACGATGGCAATCAGCCCCAGCATTTT.